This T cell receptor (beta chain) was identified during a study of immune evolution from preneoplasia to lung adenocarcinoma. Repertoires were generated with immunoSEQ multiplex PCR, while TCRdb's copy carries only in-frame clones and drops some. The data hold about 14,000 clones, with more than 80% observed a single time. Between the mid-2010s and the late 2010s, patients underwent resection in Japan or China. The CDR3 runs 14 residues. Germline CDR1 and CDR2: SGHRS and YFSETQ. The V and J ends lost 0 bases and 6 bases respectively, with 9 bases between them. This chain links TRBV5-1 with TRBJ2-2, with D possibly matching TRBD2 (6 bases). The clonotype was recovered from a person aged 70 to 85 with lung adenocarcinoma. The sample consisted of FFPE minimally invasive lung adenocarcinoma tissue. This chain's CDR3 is CASSLAGVAGELFF. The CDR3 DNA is TGCGCCAGCAGCTTGGCGGGGGTGGCCGGGGAGCTGTTTTTT.